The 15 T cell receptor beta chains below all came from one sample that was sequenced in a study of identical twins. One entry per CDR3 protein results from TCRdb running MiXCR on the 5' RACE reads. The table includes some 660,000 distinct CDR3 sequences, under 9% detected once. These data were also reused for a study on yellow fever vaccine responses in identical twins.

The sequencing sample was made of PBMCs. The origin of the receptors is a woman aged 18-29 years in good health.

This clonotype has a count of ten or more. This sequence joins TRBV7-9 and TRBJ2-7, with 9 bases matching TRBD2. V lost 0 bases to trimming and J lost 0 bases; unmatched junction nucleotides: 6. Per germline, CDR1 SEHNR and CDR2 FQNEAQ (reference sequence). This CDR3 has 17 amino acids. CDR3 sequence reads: CASSLAQLAGSSYEQYF. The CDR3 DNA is TGTGCCAGCAGCTTAGCGCAACTAGCGGGTAGCTCCTACGAGCAGTACTTC.

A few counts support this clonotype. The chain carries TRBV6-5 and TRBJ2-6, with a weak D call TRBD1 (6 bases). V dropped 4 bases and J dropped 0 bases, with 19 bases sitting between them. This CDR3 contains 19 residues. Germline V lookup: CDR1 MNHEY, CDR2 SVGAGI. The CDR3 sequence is CASSSPSRTGTSGANVLTF. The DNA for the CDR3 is TGTGCCAGCAGTTCCCCCTCAAGAACAGGGACCTCTGGGGCCAACGTCCTGACTTTC.

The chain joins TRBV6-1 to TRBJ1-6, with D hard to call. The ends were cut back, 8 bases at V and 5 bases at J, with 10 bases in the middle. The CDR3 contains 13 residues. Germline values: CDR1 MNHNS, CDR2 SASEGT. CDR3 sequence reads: CASGWVNNSPLHF. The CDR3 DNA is TGTGCCAGCGGGTGGGTCAATAATTCACCCCTCCACTTT.

This CDR3 is CASSQDRWGQDGYTF. CDR3 DNA: TGCGCCAGCAGCCAAGATCGTTGGGGGCAGGATGGCTACACCTTC. V gene TRBV4-3 combines with J gene TRBJ1-2; D possibly corresponds to TRBD1 (6 bases). The CDR3 sequence is 15 residues long. The germline CDR1 and CDR2 sequences are LGHNA and YSLEER. Trimming cost V 0 bases and J 6 bases, with 14 bases left between them.

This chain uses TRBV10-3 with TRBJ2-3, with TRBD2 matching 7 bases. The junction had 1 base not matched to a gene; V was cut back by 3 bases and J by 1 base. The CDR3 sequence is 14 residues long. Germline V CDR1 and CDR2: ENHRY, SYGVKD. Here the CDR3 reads CAISDLAGTDTQYF. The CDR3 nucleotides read TGTGCCATCAGTGATCTAGCGGGCACAGATACGCAGTATTTT.

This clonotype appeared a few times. CDR3 sequence (DNA): TGTGCCACCAGCAGAGTTGGTCGAATATGGGGAGGCGAGCAGTTCTTC. This codes for CATSRVGRIWGGEQFF. The genes are TRBV15 and TRBJ2-1, with D possibly TRBD2 on 6 matching bases. This CDR3 region has 16 residues. V gave up 1 base and J gave up 10 bases, with 20 bases separating them. Germline V gene sequence: CDR1 LNHNV, CDR2 YYDKDF (reference sequence). Looking up the rest from reference TRBV15 and TRBJ2-1 gives the full variable domain: DAMVIQNPRYQVTQFGKPVTLSCSQTLNHNVMYWYQQKSSQAPKLLFHYYDKDFNNEADTPDNFQSRRPNTSFCFLDIRSPGLGDTAMYLCATSRVGRIWGGEQFFGPGTRLTVL.

Here the CDR3 reads CASSQFSGSYNEQFF. DNA for the CDR3: TGTGCCAGCAGTCAATTTAGCGGGTCCTACAATGAGCAGTTCTTC. The chain is built from TRBV13 and TRBJ2-1; 7 nucleotides align to TRBD2. Trimming cost V 6 bases and J 1 base; bases outside gene matches: 6. Germline lookup yields CDR1 PRHDT and CDR2 FYEKMQ (reference sequence). The CDR3 runs to 15 residues.

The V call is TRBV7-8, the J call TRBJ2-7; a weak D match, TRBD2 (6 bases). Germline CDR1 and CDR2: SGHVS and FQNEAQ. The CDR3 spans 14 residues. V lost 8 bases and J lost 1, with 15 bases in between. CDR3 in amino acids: CASRDDGGSYEQYF. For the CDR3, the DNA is TGTGCCAGCCGTGATGACGGAGGGTCCTACGAGCAGTACTTC.

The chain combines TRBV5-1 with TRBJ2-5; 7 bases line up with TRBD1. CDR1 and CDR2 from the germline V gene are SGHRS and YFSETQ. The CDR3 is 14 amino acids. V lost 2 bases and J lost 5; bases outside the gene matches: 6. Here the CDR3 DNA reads TGCGCCAGCAGCTTCGACAGGGTTGGGGAGACCCAGTACTTC. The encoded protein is CASSFDRVGETQYF.

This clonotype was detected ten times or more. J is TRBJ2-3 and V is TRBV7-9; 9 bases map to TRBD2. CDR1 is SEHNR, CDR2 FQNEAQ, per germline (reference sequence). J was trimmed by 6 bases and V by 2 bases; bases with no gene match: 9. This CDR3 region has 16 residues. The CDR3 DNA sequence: TGTGCCAGCAGCTTATTTCAAGCGGGAGGACAGGATACGCAGTATTTT. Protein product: CASSLFQAGGQDTQYF.

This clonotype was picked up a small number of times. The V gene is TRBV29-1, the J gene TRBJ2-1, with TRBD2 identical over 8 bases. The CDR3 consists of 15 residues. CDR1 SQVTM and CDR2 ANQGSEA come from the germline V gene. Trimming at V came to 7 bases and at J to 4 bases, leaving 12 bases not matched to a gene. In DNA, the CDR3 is TGCAGCGGGCAGGTTCCGGGAGGGGGGTACAATGAGCAGTTCTTC. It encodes CSGQVPGGGYNEQFF.

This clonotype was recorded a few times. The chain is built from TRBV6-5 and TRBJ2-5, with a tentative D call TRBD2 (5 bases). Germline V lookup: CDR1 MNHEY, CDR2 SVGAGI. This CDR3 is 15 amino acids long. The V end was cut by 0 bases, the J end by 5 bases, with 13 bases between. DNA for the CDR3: TGTGCCAGCAGTTACTCGCCCTATCGAGGGGAGACCCAGTACTTC. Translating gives CASSYSPYRGETQYF.

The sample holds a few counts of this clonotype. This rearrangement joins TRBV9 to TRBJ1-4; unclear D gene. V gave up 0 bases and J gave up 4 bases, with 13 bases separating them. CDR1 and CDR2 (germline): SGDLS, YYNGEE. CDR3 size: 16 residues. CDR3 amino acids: CASSVGNPTGNEKLFF. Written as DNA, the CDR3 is TGTGCCAGCAGCGTAGGTAACCCCACCGGTAATGAAAAACTGTTTTTT.

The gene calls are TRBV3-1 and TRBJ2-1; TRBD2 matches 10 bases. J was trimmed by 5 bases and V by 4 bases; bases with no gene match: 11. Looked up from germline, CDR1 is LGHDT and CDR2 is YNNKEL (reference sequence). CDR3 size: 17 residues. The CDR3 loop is CASSRTAGGFGDNEQFF. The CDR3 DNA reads TGTGCCAGCAGCCGTACAGCGGGGGGGTTTGGAGACAATGAGCAGTTCTTC.

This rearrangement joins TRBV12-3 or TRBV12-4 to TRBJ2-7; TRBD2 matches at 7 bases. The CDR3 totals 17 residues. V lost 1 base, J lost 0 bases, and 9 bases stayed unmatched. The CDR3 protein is CASSLVPPAGISYEQYF. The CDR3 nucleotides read TGTGCCAGCAGTTTAGTTCCGCCAGCGGGGATCTCCTACGAGCAGTACTTC.